One and the same sample provided the 14 T cell receptor beta chains below, sequenced in a study of OX40 agonist ivuxolimab in advanced cancers. The method was immunoSEQ multiplex PCR; TCRdb's version includes in-frame clones alone and lacks a portion of them. The data show around 69,000 clones, with around 91% seen just once and under 7.5% held by the top ten. This specimen was CD4+ or CD8+ T cells sorted from blood, taken in a trial of the OX40 agonist ivuxolimab. These receptor sequences come from an adult with an advanced solid tumor such as melanoma, head and neck, liver or kidney cancer.

The chain uses TRBV5-8 and TRBJ2-1, with a weak D call TRBD1 (6 bases). Germline CDR1 SGHTS, CDR2 YDEGEE. The CDR3 is 15 residues long. Trimming took 0 bases from V and 3 from J, leaving 10 bases between them. As DNA, the CDR3 is TGTGCCAGCAGCTTGGGGACAGTGGGCTACAATGAGCAGTTCTTC. Its translation is CASSLGTVGYNEQFF.

V and J are TRBV27 and TRBJ2-7; the D is unclear. The V gene lost 0 bases and the J gene lost 4 bases, with 19 bases spanning the gap. The CDR3 totals 17 residues. Germline V gene sequence: CDR1 MNHEY, CDR2 SMNVEV (reference sequence). The CDR3 loop is CASSLSGLTPDWYEQYF. The CDR3 DNA reads TGTGCCAGCAGTTTATCGGGGTTGACCCCGGATTGGTACGAGCAGTACTTC.

In this sample, this clone turned up once. V usage is TRBV28 and J usage is TRBJ1-5; 7 bases align to TRBD1. V was clipped by 6 bases and J by 0 bases; unmatched bases: 5. CDR1 is MDHEN and CDR2 is SYDVKM in the germline V gene. The CDR3 has 15 amino acids. CDR3 DNA sequence: TGTGCCAGCAGGTCCACAGGGGATAGCAATCAGCCCCAGCATTTT. This translates into CASRSTGDSNQPQHF.

This sequence joins TRBV7-6 and TRBJ1-5; D unclear. Germline assignment: CDR1 SGHVS and CDR2 FNYEAQ. The CDR3 consists of 15 residues. The V and J ends lost 5 bases and 3 bases respectively, with 14 bases between them. The CDR3 DNA is TGTGCCAGCAGCCTCGACGGAAAAACCAATCAGCCCCAGCATTTT. Protein: CASSLDGKTNQPQHF.

By proportion, this clone is medium-sized. The rearrangement uses TRBV7-6 and TRBJ2-7; TRBD1 aligns across 10 bases. This CDR3 has 15 amino acids. Germline V lookup: CDR1 SGHVS, CDR2 FNYEAQ. The trim removed 1 base at V and 7 bases at J, leaving 7 bases unmatched. Here the CDR3 reads CASSLEGTGVGEQYF. The CDR3 DNA reads TGTGCCAGCAGCTTAGAGGGGACAGGGGTAGGGGAGCAGTACTTC.

The V and J genes are TRBV6-5 and TRBJ2-4; D assignment may be TRBD1 or TRBD2 (5 bases each). Trimming took 4 bases from V and 3 from J, leaving 10 bases between them. This CDR3 region has 14 residues. In germline, CDR1 is MNHEY, CDR2 SVGAGI. The CDR3 nucleotides read TGTGCCAGCAGTTCCGGGGCTAGCAAAAACATTCAGTACTTC. Translated, it gives CASSSGASKNIQYF.

Only one count was recorded for this clone. The genes are TRBV29-1 and TRBJ1-1, with 7 nucleotides matching TRBD1. The length of the CDR3 is 13 residues. Germline V gives CDR1 SQVTM, CDR2 ANQGSEA. V trimming: 7 bases; J trimming: 5 bases; junction bases outside the gene matches: 10. The CDR3 nucleotides are TGCAGCGCCGCTAAAGGGGGCGTGACTGAAGCTTTCTTT. It yields the protein CSAAKGGVTEAFF.

The CDR3 nucleotides are TGCGCCAGCAGTGAAGACAACACAGATACGCAGTATTTT. Translating gives CASSEDNTDTQYF. The chain employs TRBV10-2 and TRBJ2-3; D call uncertain. The CDR3 sequence is 13 residues long. Germline V CDR1 and CDR2: WSHSY, SAAADI. Trimming stripped 3 bases from V and 2 bases from J, with 6 bases between.

V and J are TRBV9 and TRBJ1-6; TRBD1 matches 10 bases. The CDR3 is 17 amino acids. The V gene end was trimmed by 3 bases and the J gene end by 7 bases; junction bases not matched to a gene: 10. Per the germline V gene, CDR1 is SGDLS and CDR2 is YYNGEE. In DNA form, the CDR3 reads TGTGCCAGCAGCGAGCCGGGACAGGGGTCGAACAATTCACCCCTCCACTTT. Translation: CASSEPGQGSNNSPLHF.

The count of this clone is one. J is TRBJ2-5 and V is TRBV27; 10 positions match TRBD1. V gave up 5 bases and J gave up 5 bases; unmatched junction bases: 5. The length of the CDR3 is 14 residues. CDR1 and CDR2 from the germline V gene are MNHEY and SMNVEV (reference sequence). For the CDR3, the DNA is TGTGCCAGCAGTCTGACAGGGGGCGCGGAGACCCAGTACTTC. Translation gives CASSLTGGAETQYF.

The chain is built from TRBV11-2 and TRBJ2-7; TRBD1 might be the D (6 bases). The V end was cut by 5 bases, the J end by 0 bases, with 17 bases between. The CDR3 runs to 16 residues. Germline assignment: CDR1 SGHAT and CDR2 FQNNGV. CDR3 nucleotide sequence: TGTGCCAGCAGCCCAGGACAGATCTGGGGCTCCTACGAGCAGTACTTC. It is translated as CASSPGQIWGSYEQYF.

The rearrangement joins TRBV6-5 to TRBJ1-1; no clear D. Germline lookup yields CDR1 MNHEY and CDR2 SVGAGI. The ends were cut back, 0 bases at V and 7 bases at J, with 12 bases in the middle. CDR3 length equals 14 residues. The CDR3 DNA sequence: TGTGCCAGCAGTTACTCGTACACCATGGGTGAAGCTTTCTTT. Residues: CASSYSYTMGEAFF.

CDR3 in amino acids: CASSRRLAGIDTQYF. CDR3 in DNA: TGTGCCAGCAGCAGAAGACTAGCGGGAATAGATACGCAGTATTTT. This chain links TRBV7-3 with TRBJ2-3, with 11 nucleotides matching TRBD2. In germline, CDR1 is SGHTA, CDR2 FQGTGA. The trim removed 5 bases at V and 5 bases at J, leaving 6 bases unmatched. This CDR3 contains 15 residues.

The genes are TRBV28 and TRBJ1-1; D is unclear. CDR1 MDHEN and CDR2 SYDVKM come from the germline V gene. This CDR3 region has 14 residues. The V end was cut by 3 bases, the J end by 1 base, with 9 bases between. The chain's CDR3 is CASSLTPQNTEAFF. The CDR3 DNA follows: TGTGCCAGCAGTTTGACCCCTCAGAACACTGAAGCTTTCTTT.